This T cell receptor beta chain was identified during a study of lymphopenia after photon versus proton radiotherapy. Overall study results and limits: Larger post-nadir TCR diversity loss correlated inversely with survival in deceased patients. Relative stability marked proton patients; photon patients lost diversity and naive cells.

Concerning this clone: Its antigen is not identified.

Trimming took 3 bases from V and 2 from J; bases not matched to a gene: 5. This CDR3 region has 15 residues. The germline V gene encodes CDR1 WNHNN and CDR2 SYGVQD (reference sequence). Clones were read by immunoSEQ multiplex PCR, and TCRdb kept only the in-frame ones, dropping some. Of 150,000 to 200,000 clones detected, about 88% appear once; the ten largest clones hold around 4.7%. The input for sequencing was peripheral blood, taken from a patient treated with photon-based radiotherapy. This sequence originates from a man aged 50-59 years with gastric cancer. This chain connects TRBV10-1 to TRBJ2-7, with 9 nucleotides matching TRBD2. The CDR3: CASSDLAGGPYEQYF. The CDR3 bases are TGCGCCAGCAGTGATTTGGCGGGAGGGCCCTACGAGCAGTACTTC.